These 21 T cell receptor beta chains were all obtained from the same sample, sequenced in a study of T-cell reconstitution after alpha-beta-depleted transplantation in children. A library of TCRbeta sequences, prepared with unique molecular identifiers, was generated. In TCRdb, the PCR reads were re-called with MiXCR into one record per CDR3 protein. The data contain 450,000 to 600,000 distinct CDR3 sequences, about 17% of them singletons. The material sequenced was PBMCs from the stem cell graft donor, taken from the stem cell graft. Source of these receptors: a human donor who donated a stem cell graft to a child with acute lymphoblastic leukemia.

V and J are TRBV7-2 and TRBJ1-1; D is ambiguous. This CDR3 has 18 amino acids. Germline lookup yields CDR1 SGHTA and CDR2 FQGNSA. V dropped 0 bases and J dropped 1 base, with 18 bases sitting between them. In DNA, the CDR3 is TGTGCCAGCAGCTTAGCTTTCGGCGTTGGGCATCCGAACACTGAAGCTTTCTTT. Protein product: CASSLAFGVGHPNTEAFF.

This clonotype was picked up one time. The CDR3 loop reads CASSLASDRAGEQFF. In nucleotides, the CDR3 is TGCGCCAGCAGCTTGGCGTCGGACAGGGCTGGAGAGCAGTTCTTC. V gene TRBV5-1 combines with J gene TRBJ2-1; 8 nucleotides line up with TRBD1. The germline CDR1 and CDR2 sequences are SGHRS and YFSETQ. V was clipped by 0 bases and J by 10 bases; unmatched bases: 9. The CDR3 loop spans 15 amino acids.

This clonotype has a handful of counts. The CDR3, as DNA: TGCGCCAGCAGCTTGGTGTTAGGGGGTTCCAAAAACATTCAGTACTTC. Protein sequence: CASSLVLGGSKNIQYF. The V gene is TRBV5-1, the J gene TRBJ2-4; possible D gene TRBD1, 6 bases. The V end was cut by 0 bases, the J end by 2 bases, with 12 bases between. CDR1 and CDR2 (germline): SGHRS, YFSETQ. CDR3 length: 16 residues.

Only a few counts were recorded for this clonotype. CDR3 DNA sequence: TGCAGTGCTAGTAAGGACAGGGGAGTAGACTATGGCTACACCTTC. Translation gives CSASKDRGVDYGYTF. The V and J genes are TRBV20-1 and TRBJ1-2, with 9 bases identical to TRBD1. J gave up 3 bases and V 3 bases, and 8 bases lay outside the gene matches. Looked up from germline, CDR1 is DFQATT and CDR2 is SNEGSKA (reference sequence). CDR3 length equals 15 residues.

The V call is TRBV5-6, the J call TRBJ2-7; D uncertain. The V and J ends lost 0 bases and 3 bases respectively, with 7 bases between them. The CDR3 contains 13 residues. Germline assignment: CDR1 SGHDT and CDR2 YYEEEE. CDR3 sequence reads: CASSLGMIYEQYF. The CDR3 DNA follows: TGTGCCAGCAGCTTGGGAATGATCTACGAGCAGTACTTC.

This clonotype has just a few counts. CDR3 protein: CASSQRGTDQPQHF. The CDR3 DNA reads as TGTGCCAGCAGCCAGCGGGGGACCGATCAGCCCCAGCATTTT. This chain links TRBV3-1 with TRBJ1-5; a possible D gene is TRBD1 (5 bases). CDR3 length: 14 residues. Germline CDR1 reads LGHDT; CDR2 reads YNNKEL (reference sequence). V was clipped by 3 bases and J by 5 bases, with 11 bases between them.

This rearrangement joins TRBV10-3 to TRBJ2-3; TRBD1 matches at 9 bases. Germline V CDR1 and CDR2: ENHRY, SYGVKD. J gave up 4 bases and V 6 bases, and 8 bases lay outside the gene matches. This CDR3 spans 15 amino acids. CDR3 in DNA: TGTGCCATCAGCGAACCGGGACAGGGCTCAGATACGCAGTATTTT. This encodes CAISEPGQGSDTQYF.

This clonotype was seen only a few times. The chain carries TRBV27 and TRBJ2-3, with 7 positions matching TRBD2. Germline CDR1 is MNHEY and CDR2 is SMNVEV (reference sequence). The J segment lost 0 bases and the V segment lost 4 bases, leaving 4 bases of the junction unmatched. The CDR3 is made up of 15 amino acids. CDR3 residues: CASSSLAPSTDTQYF. DNA for the CDR3: TGTGCCAGCAGTTCACTAGCGCCTAGCACAGATACGCAGTATTTT.

This clonotype was seen more than once but under ten times. DNA of the CDR3: TGTGCCAGCAGCTTAGACGGAATCTCTGGAAACACCATATATTTT. Translated, it gives CASSLDGISGNTIYF. The chain is built from TRBV5-6 and TRBJ1-3, with D hard to call. Germline CDR1 reads SGHDT; CDR2 reads YYEEEE. The V and J ends lost 2 bases and 0 bases respectively, with 9 bases between them. The CDR3 sequence is 15 residues long. The full variable domain, rest sourced from reference TRBV5-6 and TRBJ1-3, is DAGVTQSPTHLIKTRGQQVTLRCSPKSGHDTVSWYQQALGQGPQFIFQYYEEEERQRGNFPDRFSGHQFPNYSSELNVNALLLGDSALYLCASSLDGISGNTIYFGEGSWLTVV.

The chain uses TRBV20-1 and TRBJ1-1; TRBD1 matches 9 bases. Germline trimming cut 3 bases from V and 10 bases from J; bases unmatched to any gene: 18. The CDR3 sequence is 16 residues long. Germline V gene lookup returns CDR1 DFQATT and CDR2 SNEGSKA (reference sequence). The CDR3 here is CSARDIPKQGAKGAFF. The CDR3 coding sequence is TGCAGTGCTAGGGACATACCTAAACAGGGGGCAAAAGGAGCTTTCTTT.

This clonotype was counted between two and nine times. V gene TRBV12-3 or TRBV12-4 combines with J gene TRBJ2-5; 8 nucleotides line up with TRBD1. The CDR3 totals 16 residues. The ends lost 1 base at V and 5 bases at J; junction bases unmatched: 9. CDR3 nucleotide sequence: TGTGCCAGCAGTTTAGGGACAGGGTCCTCCAGGGAGACCCAGTACTTC. This encodes CASSLGTGSSRETQYF.

This clonotype was counted between two and nine times. The chain couples TRBV27 to TRBJ1-1; unclear D gene. The CDR3 contains 15 residues. CDR1 and CDR2 from the germline V gene are MNHEY and SMNVEV (reference sequence). Trimming took off 7 bases at V and 6 bases at J, with 21 bases between the two ends. CDR3 residues: CASNQSGRKSAEAFF. The CDR3, as DNA: TGTGCCAGCAATCAAAGTGGTCGGAAATCGGCTGAAGCTTTCTTT.

This chain links TRBV20-1 with TRBJ2-1; weak D call: TRBD2 (5 bases). The V gene lost 6 bases and the J gene lost 10 bases, with 19 bases spanning the gap. Germline V lookup: CDR1 DFQATT, CDR2 SNEGSKA (reference sequence). This CDR3 region has 13 residues. In DNA, the CDR3 is TGCAGTGCCCCCGACTCCCGGCGGGCAGAGCAGTTCTTC. This translates into CSAPDSRRAEQFF.

The table lists this clonotype with a few counts. The V and J genes are TRBV7-2 and TRBJ2-1, with D perhaps assigned TRBD1 or TRBD2 (5 bases each). With 2 bases removed from V and 0 bases from J, the gap between germline ends came to 14 bases. The CDR3 runs to 17 residues. CDR1 and CDR2 from the germline V gene are SGHTA and FQGNSA. This chain's CDR3 is CASSLWGGLSSYNEQFF. The CDR3 bases are TGTGCCAGCAGCTTATGGGGCGGGTTAAGCTCCTACAATGAGCAGTTCTTC.

This clonotype has a handful of counts. This chain connects TRBV12-3 or TRBV12-4 to TRBJ2-7; the D is unclear. This CDR3 spans 11 amino acids. The V and J ends lost 5 bases and 4 bases respectively, with 6 bases between them. For the CDR3, the DNA is TGTGCCAGCAGTAATGCGTACGAGCAGTACTTC. Its protein product is CASSNAYEQYF.

This clonotype was seen a few times. V gene TRBV12-3 or TRBV12-4 combines with J gene TRBJ1-1; maybe TRBD1 (6 bases). The V and J ends lost 4 bases and 0 bases respectively, with 12 bases between them. This CDR3 spans 15 amino acids. In DNA form, the CDR3 reads TGTGCCAGCAGTTCCAGGGGTAGGGTGAACACTGAAGCTTTCTTT. This gives the protein CASSSRGRVNTEAFF.

This clonotype appeared many times. The chain joins TRBV6-5 to TRBJ2-2, with D unresolved. The CDR3 spans 12 residues. In germline, CDR1 is MNHEY, CDR2 SVGAGI. V was clipped by 2 bases and J by 5 bases, with 3 bases between them. The chain's CDR3 is CASSYRTGELFF. The DNA of the CDR3 is TGTGCCAGCAGTTACAGGACCGGGGAGCTGTTTTTT.

This clonotype turned up a few times. The chain has TRBV19 and TRBJ2-1, with D tentatively TRBD2 (5 bases). Germline V lookup: CDR1 LNHDA, CDR2 SQIVND (reference sequence). The length of the CDR3 is 14 residues. V was pared by 5 bases and J by 3 bases, with 11 bases between. The CDR3 DNA is TGTGCCAGTAGTGTCGGAGAGGGCTACAATGAGCAGTTCTTC. It encodes CASSVGEGYNEQFF.

The rearrangement joins TRBV7-6 to TRBJ1-5, with D possibly matching TRBD1 (5 bases). The germline V gene has CDR1 SGHVS and CDR2 FNYEAQ. The CDR3 has 17 amino acids. The ends were cut back, 1 base at V and 3 bases at J, with 16 bases in the middle. The CDR3 DNA reads as TGTGCCAGCAGCTTAGGTCAGAGGGAGGGACCCAATCAGCCCCAGCATTTT. Its protein is CASSLGQREGPNQPQHF. Filled out from reference TRBV7-6 and TRBJ1-5, the complete variable domain reads GAGVSQSPRYKVTKRGQDVALRCDPISGHVSLYWYRQALGQGPEFLTYFNYEAQQDKSGLPNDRFSAERPEGSISTLTIQRTEQRDSAMYRCASSLGQREGPNQPQHFGDGTRLSIL.

This chain uses TRBV7-9 with TRBJ1-1; TRBD1 aligns across 7 bases. Germline lookup yields CDR1 SEHNR and CDR2 FQNEAQ (reference sequence). The CDR3 runs 13 residues. J was trimmed by 3 bases and V by 8 bases; bases with no gene match: 6. The CDR3 DNA sequence: TGTGCCAGCTATCGAACAGGGGACACTGAAGCTTTCTTT. This encodes CASYRTGDTEAFF.

The table lists this clonotype with a few counts. The gene calls are TRBV11-1 and TRBJ2-2; 12 bases are shared with TRBD2. With 5 bases clipped from V and 0 bases from J, the junction kept 10 bases outside the gene matches. The CDR3 loop spans 19 amino acids. Germline CDR1 is SGHAT and CDR2 is FQDESV (reference sequence). CDR3 in DNA: TGTGCCAGCAGCCGACTAGCGGGAGACCACCTTACGAACACCGGGGAGCTGTTTTTT. Protein sequence: CASSRLAGDHLTNTGELFF.